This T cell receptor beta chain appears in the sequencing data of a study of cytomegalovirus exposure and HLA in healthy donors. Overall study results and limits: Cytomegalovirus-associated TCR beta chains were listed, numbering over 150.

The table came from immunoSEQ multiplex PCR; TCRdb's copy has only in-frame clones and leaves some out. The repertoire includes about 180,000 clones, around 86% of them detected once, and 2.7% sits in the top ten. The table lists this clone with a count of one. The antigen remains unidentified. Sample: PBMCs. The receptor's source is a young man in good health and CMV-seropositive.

CDR3 residues: CSGARAGRNEQFF. The CDR3 DNA reads as TGCAGCGGTGCGCGTGCAGGTCGGAATGAGCAGTTCTTC. The J gene is TRBJ2-1, the V gene TRBV29-1; D is undetermined. This CDR3 has 13 residues. Germline CDR1 is SQVTM and CDR2 is ANQGSEA. V was trimmed by 7 bases and J by 7 bases, leaving 17 bases between them.